Listed here are 5 T cell receptor beta chains from one sample, sequenced in a study of OX40 agonist ivuxolimab in advanced cancers. The assay was immunoSEQ multiplex PCR, and TCRdb's table has in-frame clones only and misses some. The data contain tens of thousands of clones, roughly 87% of them singletons. The starting material was CD4+ or CD8+ T cells sorted from blood, obtained in a trial of the OX40 agonist ivuxolimab. The receptor source for this set is an adult with an advanced solid tumor such as melanoma, head and neck, liver or kidney cancer.

The V gene is TRBV7-9, the J gene TRBJ2-1, with TRBD2 as a possible D gene (6 bases). The CDR3 is made up of 15 amino acids. Germline CDR1 reads SEHNR; CDR2 reads FQNEAQ (reference sequence). V lost 5 bases and J lost 7, with 18 bases in between. CDR3 protein: CASSPPGSGWNEQFF. CDR3 nucleotides: TGTGCCAGCAGCCCCCCGGGTAGCGGTTGGAATGAGCAGTTCTTC.

V is TRBV5-6 and J is TRBJ2-1; TRBD2 matches 13 bases. J was trimmed by 5 bases and V by 4 bases; bases with no gene match: 9. This CDR3 is 17 amino acids long. CDR1 is SGHDT and CDR2 is YYEEEE in the germline V gene. CDR3 in amino acids: CASSGRTSGSQHNEQFF. CDR3 DNA sequence: TGTGCCAGCAGCGGGAGGACTAGCGGGAGCCAGCACAATGAGCAGTTCTTC.

This chain connects TRBV7-9 to TRBJ1-1, with TRBD1 as a possible D gene (6 bases). V shed 8 bases and J shed 4 bases, with 17 bases lying between them. Germline V gene lookup returns CDR1 SEHNR and CDR2 FQNEAQ (reference sequence). This CDR3 contains 14 residues. The CDR3 sequence is CASGIGGAGTEAFF. As DNA, the CDR3 is TGTGCCAGCGGAATAGGGGGGGCTGGCACTGAAGCTTTCTTT.

The rearrangement links TRBV6-1 to TRBJ2-2; D is unresolved. The germline gives CDR1 MNHNS, CDR2 SASEGT. The CDR3 covers 12 residues. Deletions cut 4 bases from V and 5 bases from J, with 5 bases between. The DNA for the CDR3 is TGTGCCAGCAGTGGGCGTACCGGGGAGCTGTTTTTT. Translated, it gives CASSGRTGELFF.

V gene TRBV27 combines with J gene TRBJ2-1; no definite D call. The CDR3 runs 14 residues. V lost 7 bases and J 5 bases, leaving 15 bases between the germline ends. The germline V gene encodes CDR1 MNHEY and CDR2 SMNVEV (reference sequence). Here the CDR3 DNA reads TGTGCCAGCACCACTCACAGCGAGGACAATGAGCAGTTCTTC. Its translation: CASTTHSEDNEQFF.